Listed below are T cell receptor beta chains from one sample, sequenced in a study of blood T cells in healthy people across ages. TCRdb analysed the 5' RACE reads with MiXCR anew, one entry per CDR3 protein. Of about 1.1 million distinct CDR3 sequences in the sample, roughly two fifths were seen once. Specimen: blood. These receptors originate from a man between 18 and 29 years old in good health. Each CDR3 is given with its conserved first and last residue. A D gene is named only where the DNA matches it firmly. Clone size is stated in some rows and not others, as once, few, many or a class when expanded.

j_gene: TRBJ2-2
d_gene: NA
abundance: NA
v_gene: TRBV11-2
CDR3aa: CASSHFGGANTGELFF
CDR3nt: TGTGCCAGCAGCCACTTCGGAGGGGCGAACACCGGGGAGCTGTTTTTT

j_gene: TRBJ1-2
d_gene: NA
abundance: few
v_gene: TRBV19
CDR3aa: CASRLGTDENYGYTF
CDR3nt: TGTGCCAGTAGACTAGGGACCGACGAGAACTATGGCTACACCTTC

j_gene: TRBJ2-1
d_gene: NA
abundance: NA
v_gene: TRBV5-1
CDR3aa: CASSGGLSKEQFF
CDR3nt: TGCGCCAGCAGCGGGGGCCTCTCCAAGGAGCAGTTCTTC

j_gene: TRBJ1-5
d_gene: NA
abundance: NA
v_gene: TRBV4-1
CDR3aa: CASSPTHQPYSDQPQHF
CDR3nt: TGCGCCAGCAGCCCAACTCACCAGCCTTATAGCGATCAGCCCCAGCATTTT

j_gene: TRBJ2-5
d_gene: NA
abundance: NA
v_gene: TRBV4-1
CDR3aa: CASSQDAGDQETQYF
CDR3nt: TGCGCCAGCAGCCAAGACGCAGGGGATCAAGAGACCCAGTACTTC

j_gene: TRBJ2-7
d_gene: TRBD1
abundance: NA
v_gene: TRBV29-1
CDR3aa: CSVEGDRGYNEQYF
CDR3nt: TGCAGCGTTGAAGGGGACAGGGGGTACAATGAGCAGTACTTC

j_gene: TRBJ1-5
d_gene: NA
abundance: NA
v_gene: TRBV28
CDR3aa: CASTGGSSNQPQHF
CDR3nt: TGTGCCAGCACGGGGGGCTCTAGCAATCAGCCCCAGCATTTT

j_gene: TRBJ2-7
d_gene: NA
abundance: NA
v_gene: TRBV10-3
CDR3aa: CAISESSNGYEQYF
CDR3nt: TGTGCCATCAGTGAGTCCTCAAACGGCTACGAGCAGTACTTC

j_gene: TRBJ1-1
d_gene: NA
abundance: few
v_gene: TRBV5-6
CDR3aa: CASSPTGFGTEAFF
CDR3nt: TGTGCCAGCAGCCCTACAGGGTTTGGCACTGAAGCTTTCTTT

j_gene: TRBJ2-3
d_gene: TRBD1
abundance: few
v_gene: TRBV20-1
CDR3aa: CSARIQGGQGDADTQYF
CDR3nt: TGCAGTGCTAGAATCCAAGGGGGACAGGGTGACGCAGATACGCAGTATTTT

j_gene: TRBJ2-2
d_gene: NA
abundance: NA
v_gene: TRBV30
CDR3aa: CASPSGGWNTGELFF
CDR3nt: TGTGCCTCTCCTTCTGGGGGTTGGAACACCGGGGAGCTGTTTTTT

j_gene: TRBJ2-3
d_gene: NA
abundance: many
v_gene: TRBV29-1
CDR3aa: CSVPNTDTQYF
CDR3nt: TGCAGCGTCCCCAACACAGATACGCAGTATTTT

j_gene: TRBJ1-5
d_gene: NA
abundance: few
v_gene: TRBV4-3
CDR3aa: CASSQRGGSQPQHF
CDR3nt: TGCGCCAGCAGCCAGAGGGGGGGGAGTCAGCCCCAGCATTTT

j_gene: TRBJ2-3
d_gene: TRBD1
abundance: NA
v_gene: TRBV4-1
CDR3aa: CASRAGQGVMDTQYF
CDR3nt: TGCGCCAGCAGAGCAGGACAGGGGGTAATGGATACGCAGTATTTT

j_gene: TRBJ2-5
d_gene: NA
abundance: NA
v_gene: TRBV20-1
CDR3aa: CSHRAEGLVETQYF
CDR3nt: TGCAGTCACCGAGCTGAGGGGTTGGTAGAGACCCAGTACTTC

j_gene: TRBJ2-2
d_gene: NA
abundance: few
v_gene: TRBV4-3
CDR3aa: CASSHPQGHPNTGELFF
CDR3nt: TGCGCCAGCAGCCACCCCCAGGGACATCCGAACACCGGGGAGCTGTTTTTT

j_gene: TRBJ1-5
d_gene: NA
abundance: few
v_gene: TRBV9
CDR3aa: CASSVNPGSWPQHF
CDR3nt: TGTGCCAGCAGCGTAAACCCGGGAAGTTGGCCCCAGCATTTT